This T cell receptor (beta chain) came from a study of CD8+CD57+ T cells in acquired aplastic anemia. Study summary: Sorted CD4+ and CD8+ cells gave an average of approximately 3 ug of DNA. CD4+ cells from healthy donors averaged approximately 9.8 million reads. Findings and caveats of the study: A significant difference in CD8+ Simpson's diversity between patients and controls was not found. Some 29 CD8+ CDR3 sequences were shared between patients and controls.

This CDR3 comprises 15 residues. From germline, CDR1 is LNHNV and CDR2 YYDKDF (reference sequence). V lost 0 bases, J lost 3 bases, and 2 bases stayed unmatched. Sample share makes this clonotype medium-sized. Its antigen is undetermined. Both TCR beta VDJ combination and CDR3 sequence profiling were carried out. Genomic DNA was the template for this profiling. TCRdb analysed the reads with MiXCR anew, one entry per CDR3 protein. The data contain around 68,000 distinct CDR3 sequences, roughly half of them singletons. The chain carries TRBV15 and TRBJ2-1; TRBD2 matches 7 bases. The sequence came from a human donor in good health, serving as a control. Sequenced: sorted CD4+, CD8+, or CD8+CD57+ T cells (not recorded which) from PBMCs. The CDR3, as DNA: TGTGCCACCAGCAGAGATCTAGCGGACTACAATGAGCAGTTCTTC. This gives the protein CATSRDLADYNEQFF.